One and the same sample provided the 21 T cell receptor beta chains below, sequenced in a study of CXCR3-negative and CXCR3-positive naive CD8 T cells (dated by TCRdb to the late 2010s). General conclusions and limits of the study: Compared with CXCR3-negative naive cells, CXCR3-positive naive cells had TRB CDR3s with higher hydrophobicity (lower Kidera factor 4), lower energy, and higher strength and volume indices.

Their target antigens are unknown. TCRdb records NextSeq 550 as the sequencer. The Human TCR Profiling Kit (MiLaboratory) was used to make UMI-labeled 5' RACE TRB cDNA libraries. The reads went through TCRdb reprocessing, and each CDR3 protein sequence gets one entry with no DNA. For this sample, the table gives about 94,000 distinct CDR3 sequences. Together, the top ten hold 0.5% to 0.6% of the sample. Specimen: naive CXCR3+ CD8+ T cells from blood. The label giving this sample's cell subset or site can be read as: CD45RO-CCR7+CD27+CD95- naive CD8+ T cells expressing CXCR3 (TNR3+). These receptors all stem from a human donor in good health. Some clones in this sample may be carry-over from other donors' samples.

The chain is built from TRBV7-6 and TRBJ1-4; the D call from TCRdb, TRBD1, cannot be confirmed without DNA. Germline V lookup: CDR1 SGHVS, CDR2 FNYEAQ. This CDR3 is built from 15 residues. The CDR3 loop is CASSKVAGFNEKLFF.

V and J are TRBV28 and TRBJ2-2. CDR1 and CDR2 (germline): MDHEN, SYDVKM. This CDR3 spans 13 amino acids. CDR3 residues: CASDPSNTGELFF.

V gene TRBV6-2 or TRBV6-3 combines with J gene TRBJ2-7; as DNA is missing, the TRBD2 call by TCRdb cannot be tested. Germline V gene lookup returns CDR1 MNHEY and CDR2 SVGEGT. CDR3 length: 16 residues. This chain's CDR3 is CASSYNGREGGYEQYF.

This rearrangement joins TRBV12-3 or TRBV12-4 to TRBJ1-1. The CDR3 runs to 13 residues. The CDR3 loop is CASSFIPEGEAFF.

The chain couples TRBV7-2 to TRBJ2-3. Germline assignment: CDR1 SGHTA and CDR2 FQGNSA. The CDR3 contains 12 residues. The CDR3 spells CASTSPTDTQYF.

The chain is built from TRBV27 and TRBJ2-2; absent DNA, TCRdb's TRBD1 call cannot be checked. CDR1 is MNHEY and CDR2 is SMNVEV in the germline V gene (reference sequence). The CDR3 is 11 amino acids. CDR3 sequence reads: CATSRAGELFF.

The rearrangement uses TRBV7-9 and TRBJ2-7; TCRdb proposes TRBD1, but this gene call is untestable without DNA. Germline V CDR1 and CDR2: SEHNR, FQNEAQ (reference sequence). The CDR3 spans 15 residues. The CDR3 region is CASSSGQGAFYEQYF.

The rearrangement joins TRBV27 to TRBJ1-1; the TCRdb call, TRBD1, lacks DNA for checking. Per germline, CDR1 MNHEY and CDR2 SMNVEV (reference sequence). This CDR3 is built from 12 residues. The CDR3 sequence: CASSPGAAEAFF.

This CDR3 reads CSARGRLAGLYEQYF. The rearrangement uses TRBV20-1 and TRBJ2-7; TCRdb's D call, TRBD2, is unchecked because there is no DNA. Germline-derived CDR1 and CDR2 are DFQATT and SNEGSKA (reference sequence). There are 15 residues in the CDR3.

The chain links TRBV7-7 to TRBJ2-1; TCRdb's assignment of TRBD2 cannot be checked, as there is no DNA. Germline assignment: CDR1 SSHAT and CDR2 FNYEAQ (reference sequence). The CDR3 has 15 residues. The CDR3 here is CASSLRIAEYNEQFF. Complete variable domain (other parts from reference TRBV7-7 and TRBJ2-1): GAGVSQSPRYKVTKRGQDVTLRCDPISSHATLYWYQQALGQGPEFLTYFNYEAQPDKSGLPSDRFSAERPEGSISTLTIQRTEQRDSAMYRCASSLRIAEYNEQFFGPGTRLTVL.

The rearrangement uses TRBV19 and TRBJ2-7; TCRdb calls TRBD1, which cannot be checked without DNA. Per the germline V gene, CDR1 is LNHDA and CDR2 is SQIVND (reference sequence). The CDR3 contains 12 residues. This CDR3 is CADRLQGDEQYF.

The chain's CDR3 is CASSPARASKNGNEQFF. The V call is TRBV7-9, the J call TRBJ2-1; the D call of TRBD1 rests on TCRdb alone, since no DNA is present to check it. Per germline, CDR1 SEHNR and CDR2 FQNEAQ (reference sequence). The CDR3 runs to 17 residues.

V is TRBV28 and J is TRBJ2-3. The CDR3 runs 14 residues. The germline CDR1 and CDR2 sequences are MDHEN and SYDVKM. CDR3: CASSYSGHTDTQYF. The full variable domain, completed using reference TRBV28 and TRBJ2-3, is DVKVTQSSRYLVKRTGEKVFLECVQDMDHENMFWYRQDPGLGLRLIYFSYDVKMKEKGDIPEGYSVSREKKERFSLILESASTNQTSMYLCASSYSGHTDTQYFGPGTRLTVL.

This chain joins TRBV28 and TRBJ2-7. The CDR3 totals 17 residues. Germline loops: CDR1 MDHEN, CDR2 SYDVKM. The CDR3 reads CASSLVQGPKADYEQYF.

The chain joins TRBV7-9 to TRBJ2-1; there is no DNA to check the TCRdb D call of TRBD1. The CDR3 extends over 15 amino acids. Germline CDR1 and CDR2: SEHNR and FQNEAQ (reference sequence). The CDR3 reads CASSFTGDSYNEQFF.

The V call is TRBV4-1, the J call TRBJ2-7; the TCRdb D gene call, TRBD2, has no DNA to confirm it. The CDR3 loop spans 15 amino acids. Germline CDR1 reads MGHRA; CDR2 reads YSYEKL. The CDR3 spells CASSQGAGGTYEQYF.

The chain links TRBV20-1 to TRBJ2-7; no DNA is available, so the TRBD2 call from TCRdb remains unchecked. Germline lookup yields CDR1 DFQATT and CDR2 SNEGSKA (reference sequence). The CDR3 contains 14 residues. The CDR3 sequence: CSARTTSGTYEQYF.

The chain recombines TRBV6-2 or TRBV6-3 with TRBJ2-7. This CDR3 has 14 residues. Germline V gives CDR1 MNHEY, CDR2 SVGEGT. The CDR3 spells CASSYAGSSYEQYF.

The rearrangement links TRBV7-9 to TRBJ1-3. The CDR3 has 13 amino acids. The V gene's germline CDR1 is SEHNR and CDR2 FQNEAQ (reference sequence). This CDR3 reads CASSGYSGNTIYF.

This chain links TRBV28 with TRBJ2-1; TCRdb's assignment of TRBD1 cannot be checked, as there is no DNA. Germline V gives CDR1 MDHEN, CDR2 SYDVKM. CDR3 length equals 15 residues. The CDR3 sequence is CASSFEGGFYNEQFF.

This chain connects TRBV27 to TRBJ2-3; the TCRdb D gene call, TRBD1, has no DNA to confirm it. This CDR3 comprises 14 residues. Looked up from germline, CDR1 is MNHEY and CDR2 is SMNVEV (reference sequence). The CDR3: CASSLAPRPVLEYF.